The present TCR beta chain was sequenced within a study of blood T cell repertoires in COVID-19. Across the study: Acute and convalescent COVID-19 specimens originated in the United States, Italy and Spain. Nucleic acid was either cDNA or gDNA, and it came from T cells, B-cell-depleted T cells, or PBMCs.

In the original processing: Amplification with reference gene primers provided the estimates of nucleated cell counts. The repertoire was sequenced with immunoSEQ multiplex PCR; TCRdb's copy has only in-frame clones and lacks some. V, J and clone size reflect that table, while D and trimming were determined from the DNA. The sample shows over 50,000 clones, about nine tenths of them seen only once. CDR1 MNHEY and CDR2 SMNVEV come from the germline V gene (reference sequence). The CDR3 is 14 amino acids. Trimming left V 4 bases short and J 3 bases short, with 12 bases between. The chain uses TRBV27 and TRBJ2-5, with D possibly matching TRBD2 (7 bases). The receptor was derived from a human donor in a cohort sampled during active COVID-19. Sequencing was done on a sample of peripheral blood. The chain's CDR3 is CASSYGGTKETQYF. CDR3 DNA: TGTGCCAGCAGTTACGGGGGGACAAAAGAGACCCAGTACTTC.